This T cell receptor (beta chain) was obtained from a study of sequential checkpoint blockade in melanoma (dated by TCRdb to between 2018 and 2020). Notes on the research overall: In a 1:1 randomization, patients received either first-line nivolumab then ipilimumab (arm A) or ipilimumab then nivolumab (arm B). Both trial sequences were followed by maintenance nivolumab. DNA from 75 to 95 pretreatment melanoma tumor samples was subjected to TCRbeta immunosequencing. Matched tumor biopsies were taken from some 22 patients before treatment and at week 13, after single-agent nivolumab (arm A) or ipilimumab (arm B). In about 80% of the matched pre- and post-treatment tumor biopsy pairs, both biopsies came from the same lesion. The full study reports these points: Clinical benefit was about 30 times more likely to be achieved by patients whose tumor T-cell fraction and clonality increased by week 13. Larger, independent patient cohorts are needed to validate the response-prediction model that combines TCR metrics and mutation burden. Small sample sizes and reduced statistical power limited the analyses of tumor T-cell fraction within each arm. In the nivolumab-first arm (arm A), an association was found between pretreatment tumor TIL clonality and response (P = .04). Tumor T-cell fraction and clonality were correlated with PD-L1 staining and CD8+ T-cell counts, but not with mutational load.

Reading the germline V gene gives CDR1 MGHDK and CDR2 SYGVNS. The CDR3, from cysteine to phenylalanine, totals 14 residues. Just CDR3 DNA is preserved here, 42 bases in frame from base 1. Trimming removed 4 bases from V and 6 bases from J, leaving 12 bases between the germline ends. The treatment or condition label corresponds to: randomized to nivolumab then ipilimumab (arm A) or the reverse (arm B). No trial patient had received prior DNA-damaging chemotherapy. CheckMate 064, a randomized, open-label phase II trial of sequential checkpoint blockade, was the source of the samples, all of which came from patients with melanoma. Genomic DNA from formalin-fixed paraffin-embedded (FFPE) tissue samples served as the input for tumor TCR sequencing. The immunoSEQ Assay was used to immunosequence TCRbeta CDR3 regions from genomic DNA. Prior to high-throughput sequencing, genomic DNA was amplified by bias-controlled multiplex PCR. The study's processing was this. To quantify the absolute abundance of each unique TCRbeta CDR3 region, the sequences were collapsed and filtered. Clonality was defined as 1 minus Pielou's evenness and was calculated using productive rearrangements only. Tumor T-cell fraction was calculated by normalizing TCRbeta template counts to usable DNA, which was estimated from several housekeeping genes. Clones with significantly greater frequencies in on-treatment versus baseline samples were identified using a previously published method. TCRdb stores this immuneACCESS table with in-frame sequences only. Part of the clones is absent; in the studies checked, under half of the shortfall reflects unresolved V genes, and no reason is known for the rest. V and J calls and clone size are those listed in that table; D and trimming were worked out from the DNA. Present in this sample are about 18,000 clones, about 26% of which were seen just once. 6.5% to 9% of the sample is held by the ten biggest clonotypes.

The sample holds a few counts of this clone. The target of this receptor is not known. Base qualities are not provided; no much larger clone lies one nucleotide away. The sample was tumor tissue (inferred from file names), taken from a patient given nivolumab and ipilimumab in sequence. The V and J genes are TRBV25-1 and TRBJ2-2, with a weak D call of TRBD2 (7 bases match). The sequence derives from a human donor with melanoma. The CDR3 amino acid sequence is: CASSGQGRAGELFF. The nucleotide sequence is given as TGTGCCAGCAGTGGGCAGGGGAGGGCCGGGGAGCTGTTTTTT.